The 31 T cell receptor beta chains below come from one sample, sequenced in a study of T cells in Graves' hyperthyroidism and ophthalmopathy. Amplified TCR beta CDR3 regions derived from RNA transcripts. The TCR CDR3 was amplified in a first-round RT-PCR using the HTBI primer set. Each CDR3 protein gets one entry after TCRdb re-called the multiplex PCR reads with MiXCR. The sample has 100,000 to 130,000 distinct CDR3 sequences, approximately 15% seen once. The sequenced sample consisted of blood. These receptors were obtained from a woman between 50 and 59 years old with Graves' hyperthyroidism.

The J gene is TRBJ2-7, the V gene TRBV20-1; 11 bases align to TRBD2. The CDR3 contains 15 residues. Germline CDR1 DFQATT, CDR2 SNEGSKA (reference sequence). V lost 6 bases to trimming and J lost 4 bases; unmatched junction nucleotides: 11. Here the CDR3 reads CSAPGTGTSGYEQYF. The CDR3 DNA reads TGCAGTGCCCCCGGGACCGGGACTAGCGGTTACGAGCAGTACTTC.

This clonotype has a count of ten or more. The rearrangement joins TRBV24-1 to TRBJ2-7, with D perhaps matching TRBD2 (5 bases). V lost 3 bases, J lost 4 bases, and 9 bases lay in between. Germline V gene lookup returns CDR1 KGHDR and CDR2 SFDVKD. The CDR3 sequence is 13 residues long. The CDR3 protein is CATSDPGGYEQYF. The CDR3, as DNA: TGTGCCACCAGTGATCCCGGAGGATACGAGCAGTACTTC.

The chain combines TRBV6-5 with TRBJ2-7; unclear D gene. CDR1 is MNHEY and CDR2 is SVGAGI in the germline V gene. The CDR3 runs to 15 residues. The CDR3 region is CAGSYSPRPGYEQYV. In nucleotides, the CDR3 is TGTGCCGGCAGTTACTCACCCAGGCCCGGCTACGAGCAGTACGTC.

The sample holds a few counts of this clonotype. The chain uses TRBV6-1 and TRBJ2-3; D uncertain. Germline CDR1 and CDR2: MNHNS and SASEGT. The CDR3 sequence is 12 residues long. Trimming took off 0 bases at V and 11 bases at J, with 9 bases between the two ends. CDR3 residues: CASSEAGMVQYF. DNA of the CDR3: TGTGCCAGCAGTGAAGCGGGAATGGTGCAGTATTTT.

The V call is TRBV20-1, the J call TRBJ2-5; 15 nucleotides line up with TRBD2. CDR3 size: 17 residues. The germline gives CDR1 DFQATT, CDR2 SNEGSKA (reference sequence). V trimming: 1 base; J trimming: 5 bases; junction bases outside the gene matches: 8. The CDR3: CSARVNPGTSGRETQYF. The CDR3 DNA reads TGCAGTGCTAGAGTCAATCCCGGGACTAGCGGGAGGGAGACCCAGTACTTC.

This clonotype was seen at least ten times. The V call is TRBV6-5, the J call TRBJ2-7; 7 bases are shared with TRBD1. There are 14 residues in the CDR3. Germline trimming cut 2 bases from V and 2 bases from J; bases unmatched to any gene: 3. Germline V lookup: CDR1 MNHEY, CDR2 SVGAGI. The CDR3 reads CASSYGTDAYEQYF. The CDR3 DNA follows: TGTGCCAGCAGTTACGGGACAGACGCCTACGAGCAGTACTTC.

The chain is built from TRBV9 and TRBJ2-1, with D tentatively TRBD2 (5 bases). The V gene's germline CDR1 is SGDLS and CDR2 YYNGEE. The CDR3 has 14 residues. V was cut by 4 bases and J by 8 bases, with 16 bases left in between. CDR3 protein: CASSHGRRADEQFF. CDR3 coding DNA: TGTGCCAGCAGCCACGGAAGGAGAGCGGATGAGCAGTTCTTC.

This clonotype has a count of ten or more. The rearrangement links TRBV20-1 to TRBJ2-2; D perhaps matches TRBD1 (6 bases). V was trimmed by 5 bases and J by 4 bases, leaving 11 bases between them. This CDR3 has 13 amino acids. Germline CDR1 reads DFQATT; CDR2 reads SNEGSKA (reference sequence). The CDR3 sequence: CSAFGTTTGELFF. The CDR3 DNA follows: TGCAGTGCTTTCGGGACAACCACCGGGGAGCTGTTTTTT.

This clonotype has ten or more counts. The chain employs TRBV11-3 and TRBJ2-2; D is uncertain. This CDR3 is built from 14 residues. Deletions cut 4 bases from V and 7 bases from J, with 13 bases between. CDR1 is SGHNT and CDR2 is YENEEA in the germline V gene. CDR3 nucleotides: TGTGCCAGCAGCTCCTCCCTTGAGGACGGGGAGCTGTTTTTT. This codes for CASSSSLEDGELFF. The whole variable domain, remainder taken from reference TRBV11-3 and TRBJ2-2, is EAGVVQSPRYKIIEKKQPVAFWCNPISGHNTLYWYLQNLGQGPELLIRYENEEAVDDSQLPKDRFSAERLKGVDSTLKIQPAELGDSAVYLCASSSSLEDGELFFGEGSRLTVL.

V gene TRBV5-1 combines with J gene TRBJ2-2; D gene ambiguous. Germline V gives CDR1 SGHRS, CDR2 YFSETQ. V was trimmed by 2 bases and J by 2 bases, leaving 7 bases between them. The CDR3 is made up of 14 amino acids. The CDR3 DNA reads as TGCGCCAGCAGCTTCGGAGCTAACACCGGGGAGCTGTTTTTT. This encodes CASSFGANTGELFF.

This clonotype has ten or more counts. This chain links TRBV14 with TRBJ2-1; 14 positions match TRBD2. The CDR3 covers 17 residues. Germline CDR1 reads SGHDN; CDR2 reads FVKESK. J was trimmed by 8 bases and V by 4 bases; bases with no gene match: 10. Here the CDR3 reads CASSRGTSGRNRDEQFF. The CDR3 nucleotides are TGTGCCAGCAGCCGGGGGACTAGCGGGAGAAATAGGGATGAGCAGTTCTTC.

The J gene is TRBJ2-7, the V gene TRBV2, with TRBD2 matching over 13 bases. CDR3 length: 16 amino acids. Trimming cost V 5 bases and J 3 bases; bases outside gene matches: 7. CDR1 SNHLY and CDR2 FYNNEI come from the germline V gene. CDR3 residues: CASSTPGLAGLYEQYF. The CDR3, as DNA: TGTGCCAGCAGTACCCCGGGACTAGCGGGACTCTACGAGCAGTACTTC.

In this sample, this clonotype turned up many times. This chain links TRBV7-2 with TRBJ1-1; tentatively, D is TRBD1 (6 bases). In germline, CDR1 is SGHTA, CDR2 FQGNSA. The V end was cut by 1 base, the J end by 4 bases, with 10 bases between. This CDR3 region has 14 residues. CDR3 sequence: CASSLVGGSTEAFF. For the CDR3, the DNA is TGTGCCAGCAGCTTAGTAGGGGGGAGCACTGAAGCTTTCTTT.

This clonotype has a count of ten or more. This chain connects TRBV28 to TRBJ1-3, with D possibly being TRBD1 (5 bases). Germline CDR1 MDHEN, CDR2 SYDVKM. CDR3 length: 13 amino acids. V was cut by 7 bases and J by 2 bases, with 9 bases left in between. This CDR3 is CASMATAGNTIYF. In DNA, the CDR3 is TGTGCCAGCATGGCGACAGCTGGAAACACCATATATTTT.

In its sample, this clonotype was seen many times. This chain uses TRBV9 with TRBJ2-3, with D unresolved. Germline V gene lookup returns CDR1 SGDLS and CDR2 YYNGEE. Trimming removed 4 bases from V and 1 base from J, with 10 bases in between. This CDR3 is 14 amino acids long. For the CDR3, the DNA is TGTGCCAGCAGCCCAGCAACCGGCACAGATACGCAGTATTTT. It yields the protein CASSPATGTDTQYF.

This clonotype was observed many times. CDR3 DNA sequence: TGTGCCAGTAAAGAGCCAGGGGGCACTGAAGCTTTCTTT. Residues: CASKEPGGTEAFF. The chain combines TRBV19 with TRBJ1-1; TRBD1 agrees at 7 bases. Losses at the gene ends were 7 bases for V and 4 bases for J; bases not matched to a gene: 6. In germline, CDR1 is LNHDA, CDR2 SQIVND (reference sequence). CDR3 length equals 13 residues.

CDR3 in DNA: TGTGCCAGCAGTTGGTCCGGGACAGGGGAATATGGCTACACCTTC. Its translation: CASSWSGTGEYGYTF. This sequence joins TRBV12-3 or TRBV12-4 and TRBJ1-2; 10 nucleotides line up with TRBD1. The CDR3 is 15 residues long. The V segment lost 4 bases and the J segment 5 bases; nucleotides outside the gene matches: 7.

This clonotype was counted ten times or more. The J gene is TRBJ2-7, the V gene TRBV5-1; the match to TRBD1 covers 9 bases. The CDR3 runs to 14 residues. Trimming removed 3 bases from V and 2 bases from J; junction bases left unmatched: 3. CDR1 and CDR2 (germline): SGHRS, YFSETQ. CDR3 sequence: CASSYWDRAYEQYF. CDR3 nucleotides: TGCGCCAGCAGCTACTGGGACAGGGCCTACGAGCAGTACTTC.

In this sample, this clonotype turned up many times. The V call is TRBV19, the J call TRBJ2-7; TRBD2 agrees at 9 bases. The CDR3 covers 15 residues. The germline CDR1 and CDR2 sequences are LNHDA and SQIVND (reference sequence). The V and J ends lost 5 bases and 5 bases, in that order; junction bases with no gene match: 10. The CDR3 DNA reads as TGTGCCAGTAGTCAACCGGGACTAGCATTCCACGAGCAGTACTTC. Its protein product is CASSQPGLAFHEQYF.

This clonotype has ten or more counts. This chain uses TRBV7-3 with TRBJ2-1; D is unresolved. V gave up 0 bases and J gave up 6 bases, with 9 bases separating them. CDR3 length: 14 amino acids. CDR1 and CDR2 from the germline V gene are SGHTA and FQGTGA. CDR3 nucleotide sequence: TGTGCCAGCAGCTTAACGGCATGGGGCAATGAGCAGTTCTTC. Protein sequence: CASSLTAWGNEQFF. Full variable domain (rest looked up from reference TRBV7-3 and TRBJ2-1): GAGVSQTPSNKVTEKGKYVELRCDPISGHTALYWYRQSLGQGPEFLIYFQGTGAADDSGLPNDRFFAVRPEGSVSTLKIQRTERGDSAVYLCASSLTAWGNEQFFGPGTRLTVL.

This clonotype appeared many times. This chain links TRBV28 with TRBJ2-2; 11 bases align to TRBD1. Germline V gene data show CDR1 as MDHEN and CDR2 as SYDVKM. The CDR3 length is 15 residues. Trimming cost V 10 bases and J 1 base; bases outside gene matches: 5. The CDR3 here is CATRTGGQNTGELFF. The CDR3 DNA sequence: TGTGCCACCCGGACAGGGGGCCAGAACACCGGGGAGCTGTTTTTT.

This clonotype was found many times. The CDR3 region is CASSQGTIGNNEQFF. The CDR3 bases are TGTGCCAGCTCACAAGGGACTATAGGGAACAATGAGCAGTTCTTC. This rearrangement joins TRBV18 to TRBJ2-1; 7 bases are shared with TRBD2. From germline, CDR1 is KGHSH and CDR2 LQKENI. This CDR3 comprises 15 residues. The J segment lost 5 bases and the V segment lost 4 bases, leaving 8 bases of the junction unmatched.

Concerning this clonotype: Compared with germline, one end of the junction differs, possibly owing to a read error. The chain uses TRBV11-2 and TRBJ2-3, with TRBD2 matching 11 bases. Germline V CDR1 and CDR2: SGHAT, FQNNGV. This CDR3 contains 15 residues. CDR3 sequence: CVSSFRELAGAMQYF. Here the CDR3 DNA reads TGTGTCAGCAGCTTTCGGGAACTAGCGGGAGCTATGCAGTATTTT.

This clonotype was seen many times. The genes are TRBV7-9 and TRBJ2-5, with D perhaps matching TRBD2 (5 bases). Trimming cost V 5 bases and J 5 bases, with 12 bases left between them. The germline CDR1 and CDR2 sequences are SEHNR and FQNEAQ (reference sequence). The CDR3 spans 13 residues. The CDR3 sequence: CASSTWTVETQYF. CDR3 DNA: TGTGCCAGCAGCACCTGGACTGTGGAGACCCAGTACTTC. Drawing the rest from reference TRBV7-9 and TRBJ2-5, the complete variable domain is DTGVSQNPRHKITKRGQNVTFRCDPISEHNRLYWYRQTLGQGPEFLTYFQNEAQLEKSRLLSDRFSAERPKGSFSTLEIQRTEQGDSAMYLCASSTWTVETQYFGPGTRLLVL.

This clonotype was observed many times. The chain combines TRBV28 with TRBJ1-2; D not certain. V was trimmed by 3 bases and J by 5 bases, leaving 10 bases between them. The CDR3 consists of 13 residues. Germline V gene data show CDR1 as MDHEN and CDR2 as SYDVKM. CDR3 nucleotides: TGTGCCAGCAGTTTTAACGATTTATATGGCTACACCTTC. As protein: CASSFNDLYGYTF.

This clonotype was recorded many times. The rearrangement joins TRBV6-1 to TRBJ2-5; a possible D gene is TRBD1 (6 bases). The V end was cut by 1 base, the J end by 0 bases, with 12 bases between. Per germline, CDR1 MNHNS and CDR2 SASEGT. CDR3 length equals 16 residues. The CDR3 nucleotides are TGTGCCAGCAGTGAAGAGTTGGGGACATACCAAGAGACCCAGTACTTC. It encodes CASSEELGTYQETQYF.

This clonotype was seen once. This chain uses TRBV20-1 with TRBJ1-1; D is unresolved. V was clipped by 3 bases and J by 10 bases, with 12 bases between them. The CDR3 is 11 residues long. CDR1 DFQATT and CDR2 SNEGSKA come from the germline V gene (reference sequence). CDR3 region: CSASPTRAAFF. DNA of the CDR3: TGCAGTGCTAGCCCCACAAGGGCAGCTTTCTTT.

This clonotype was seen repeatedly, ten times or more. V is TRBV7-6 and J is TRBJ2-5; D tentatively fits TRBD1 or TRBD2 (7 bases each). Germline CDR1 is SGHVS and CDR2 is FNYEAQ. V was pared by 1 base and J by 5 bases, with 17 bases between. The CDR3 spans 16 residues. The CDR3 DNA sequence: TGTGCCAGCAGCTTAGTGGGAGGGGGCGCGGGGGAGACCCAGTACTTC. Residues: CASSLVGGGAGETQYF.

This clonotype was seen many times. This chain links TRBV19 with TRBJ2-1; D is perhaps TRBD2 (6 bases). There are 15 residues in the CDR3. The germline V and J ends were trimmed by 1 base and 5 bases, with 12 bases remaining between them. Germline V gives CDR1 LNHDA, CDR2 SQIVND (reference sequence). CDR3 sequence: CASSIVAEPNNEQFF. CDR3 nucleotides: TGTGCCAGTAGTATAGTAGCGGAGCCCAACAATGAGCAGTTCTTC. The whole variable domain, filled in from reference TRBV19 and TRBJ2-1, reads DGGITQSPKYLFRKEGQNVTLSCEQNLNHDAMYWYRQDPGQGLRLIYYSQIVNDFQKGDIAEGYSVSREKKESFPLTVTSAQKNPTAFYLCASSIVAEPNNEQFFGPGTRLTVL.

The CDR3 is CASSLDYGTGRGIDTEAFF. CDR3 in DNA: TGTGCCAGCAGTTTAGATTATGGGACAGGACGAGGAATTGACACTGAAGCTTTCTTT. The chain recombines TRBV12-3 or TRBV12-4 with TRBJ1-1; 8 bases agree with TRBD1. V shed 1 base and J 3 bases; nucleotides not matched to a gene: 16. The CDR3 spans 19 residues.

This clonotype was seen only a few times. V usage is TRBV6-1 and J usage is TRBJ1-4; D not certain. The CDR3 totals 13 residues. V was shortened by 6 bases and J by 7 bases, with 12 bases between the two germline ends. Germline V gives CDR1 MNHNS, CDR2 SASEGT. CDR3 in DNA: TGTGCCAGCAGCCCTCCCGGTGGTGAAAAACTGTTTTTT. Amino acids: CASSPPGGEKLFF.